One and the same sample provided the 19 T cell receptor beta chains below, sequenced in a study of T-cell memory formation after mild COVID-19. MiXCR, applied by TCRdb to the 5' RACE reads, yields one record per CDR3 protein. Of 250,000 to 350,000 distinct CDR3 sequences in the sample, approximately 14% are singletons; the top ten hold around 20%. The sample comprised PBMCs or a T cell subset sorted from them (not recorded which). These receptor sequences come from a man aged 18 to 30 who had mild COVID-19 (a few samples of this study predate the infection). Cell type and time point are not known.

The CDR3 DNA reads TGTGCCAGCAGTGAAGGCCTGCACCTCTCCTACGAGCAGTACTTC. It encodes CASSEGLHLSYEQYF. The V call is TRBV25-1, the J call TRBJ2-7; D ambiguous. V shed 2 bases and J shed 0 bases, with 11 bases lying between them. Germline CDR1 reads MGHDK; CDR2 reads SYGVNS. The CDR3 consists of 15 residues.

The CDR3 DNA follows: TGTGCCAGCAGCAATGAAAAACTGTTTTTT. It translates to CASSNEKLFF. V usage is TRBV6-6 and J usage is TRBJ1-4; D unclear. The V gene's germline CDR1 is MNHNY and CDR2 SVGAGI (reference sequence). V was cut by 6 bases and J by 5 bases, with 1 base left in between. This CDR3 contains 10 residues.

This clonotype was observed a handful of times. V usage is TRBV4-3 and J usage is TRBJ2-1; D is uncertain. Per the germline V gene, CDR1 is LGHNA and CDR2 is YSLEER. The CDR3 consists of 13 residues. V was trimmed by 0 bases and J by 8 bases, leaving 8 bases between them. The CDR3 DNA sequence: TGCGCCAGCAGCCAAGATATTTACTATGAGCAGTTCTTC. This codes for CASSQDIYYEQFF.

This clonotype has a handful of counts. The chain uses TRBV6-2 or TRBV6-3 and TRBJ1-5, with no clear D. V gave up 8 bases and J gave up 1 base, with 15 bases separating them. The germline gives CDR1 MNHEY, CDR2 SVGEGT. This CDR3 spans 15 amino acids. The CDR3 region is CASGRLVGSNQPQHF. As DNA, the CDR3 is TGTGCCAGCGGCCGATTGGTAGGGAGCAATCAGCCCCAGCATTTT.

The chain joins TRBV6-1 to TRBJ2-1; 11 bases map to TRBD2. The CDR3 length is 13 residues. J gave up 9 bases and V 6 bases, and 4 bases lay outside the gene matches. Germline V gives CDR1 MNHNS, CDR2 SASEGT. The CDR3 region is CASRTSGVPEQFF. The CDR3 DNA reads TGTGCCAGCAGGACTAGCGGGGTTCCTGAGCAGTTCTTC.

This chain uses TRBV14 with TRBJ2-7, with D possibly called TRBD1 or TRBD2 (5 bases each). The germline V gene encodes CDR1 SGHDN and CDR2 FVKESK. The V end was cut by 5 bases, the J end by 6 bases, with 11 bases between. This CDR3 comprises 12 residues. CDR3 DNA sequence: TGTGCCAGCAGCACTTCAGGGAGCGAGCAGTACGTC. Its protein is CASSTSGSEQYV.

With regard to this clonotype: The CDR3 does not end in the conserved phenylalanine or tryptophan, so this is likely a read error. The limits of the CDR3 on the DNA are not certain, so only TCRdb's listed CDR3 is given. The rearrangement links TRBV7-3 to TRBJ2-7; the table's D call of TRBD2 was not tested on the DNA. The CDR3 is 11 amino acids long, termini counted. Germline V gives CDR1 SGHTA, CDR2 FQGTGA. The CDR3 reads CASSLPGGEGL.

This clonotype showed up many times. The gene calls are TRBV5-1 and TRBJ2-5; D is ambiguous. The CDR3 has 14 amino acids. Germline V gives CDR1 SGHRS, CDR2 YFSETQ. Trimming removed 4 bases from V and 4 bases from J, with 14 bases in between. The CDR3 loop reads CASSRAAEAETQYF. CDR3 nucleotides: TGCGCCAGCAGCCGGGCCGCGGAAGCAGAGACCCAGTACTTC.

A few counts support this clonotype. CDR3 coding DNA: TGTGCCAGCAGCAACCGGGACAGGGTTAACACCGGGGAGCTGTTTTTT. This gives the protein CASSNRDRVNTGELFF. This chain links TRBV7-6 with TRBJ2-2, with 9 bases identical to TRBD1. The CDR3 runs 16 residues. Per germline, CDR1 SGHVS and CDR2 FNYEAQ. Trimming removed 5 bases from V and 2 bases from J; junction bases left unmatched: 6.

The sample holds many counts of this clonotype. This chain uses TRBV7-3 with TRBJ2-1; D might be TRBD1 (6 bases). This CDR3 region has 15 residues. V gave up 5 bases and J gave up 1 base, with 12 bases separating them. Looked up from germline, CDR1 is SGHTA and CDR2 is FQGTGA. The CDR3 is CASSPQGWSYNEQFF. In nucleotides, the CDR3 is TGTGCCAGCAGCCCACAGGGTTGGTCCTACAATGAGCAGTTCTTC.

This rearrangement joins TRBV5-1 to TRBJ1-2, with D uncertain. The CDR3 loop spans 15 amino acids. Germline V CDR1 and CDR2: SGHRS, YFSETQ. Between the trimmed V and J ends, which lost 0 bases and 11 bases, there was a span of 20 bases. This CDR3 reads CASSLGNQISMDYTF. The CDR3 nucleotides are TGCGCCAGCAGCTTGGGAAATCAGATCTCTATGGATTACACCTTC.

The table lists this clonotype with a few counts. V gene TRBV6-2 or TRBV6-3 combines with J gene TRBJ1-2, with D possibly TRBD1 on 6 matching bases. The CDR3 totals 12 residues. The germline V gene has CDR1 MNHEY and CDR2 SVGEGT. V lost 7 bases and J 7 bases, leaving 13 bases between the germline ends. CDR3 protein: CASTRTESGYTF. The CDR3 DNA sequence: TGTGCCAGCACCCGGACAGAAAGTGGCTACACCTTC.

This chain links TRBV30 with TRBJ2-1; the D gene is possibly TRBD1 (5 bases). With 5 bases removed from V and 1 base from J, the gap between germline ends came to 6 bases. Germline V lookup: CDR1 GTSNPN, CDR2 SVGIG (reference sequence). The CDR3 totals 12 residues. CDR3 sequence reads: CAWGASYNEQFF. The CDR3 DNA reads as TGTGCCTGGGGGGCTTCCTACAATGAGCAGTTCTTC.

The sample holds many counts of this clonotype. This chain joins TRBV4-3 and TRBJ2-5, with 7 positions matching TRBD1. CDR3 length equals 14 residues. V dropped 4 bases and J dropped 6; count of bases not matched to a gene: 8. Germline V lookup: CDR1 LGHNA, CDR2 YSLEER. The CDR3 loop is CASSPRQGVKTQYF. CDR3 nucleotides: TGCGCCAGCAGCCCCCGACAGGGAGTAAAGACCCAGTACTTC.

The chain uses TRBV5-1 and TRBJ1-4; D may be TRBD1 (6 bases). V lost 2 bases and J lost 6, with 14 bases in between. This CDR3 is 15 amino acids long. Germline-derived CDR1 and CDR2 are SGHRS and YFSETQ. The CDR3 spells CASSFGGTRDEKLFF. Written as DNA, the CDR3 is TGCGCCAGCAGCTTCGGCGGGACACGAGATGAAAAACTGTTTTTT.

This clonotype showed up just a few times. J is TRBJ2-1 and V is TRBV4-3, with D hard to call. Germline assignment: CDR1 LGHNA and CDR2 YSLEER. Trimming took off 0 bases at V and 0 bases at J, with 9 bases between the two ends. This CDR3 is built from 16 residues. The CDR3 bases are TGCGCCAGCAGCCAAGAACCGGCCAGCTCCTACAATGAGCAGTTCTTC. It is translated as CASSQEPASSYNEQFF.

This clonotype was seen a few times. This sequence joins TRBV6-6 and TRBJ2-3; 7 nucleotides match TRBD1. There are 16 residues in the CDR3. The ends lost 2 bases at V and 5 bases at J; junction bases unmatched: 10. Looked up from germline, CDR1 is MNHNY and CDR2 is SVGAGI (reference sequence). CDR3 DNA: TGTGCCAGCAGTTACGCAACGGACAGGCGAAAAGATACGCAGTATTTT. It specifies CASSYATDRRKDTQYF.

This rearrangement joins TRBV5-1 to TRBJ2-5; unclear D gene. Germline V gene lookup returns CDR1 SGHRS and CDR2 YFSETQ. The CDR3 sequence is 12 residues long. Trimming took off 2 bases at V and 9 bases at J, with 11 bases between the two ends. Here the CDR3 reads CASSFNREPQYF. CDR3 in DNA: TGCGCCAGCAGCTTTAACAGAGAACCCCAGTACTTC. The whole variable domain, remainder taken from reference TRBV5-1 and TRBJ2-5, is KAGVTQTPRYLIKTRGQQVTLSCSPISGHRSVSWYQQTPGQGLQFLFEYFSETQRNKGNFPGRFSGRQFSNSRSEMNVSTLELGDSALYLCASSFNREPQYFGPGTRLLVL.

The chain couples TRBV4-3 to TRBJ1-1; D gene uncertain. V lost 8 bases and J 2 bases, leaving 12 bases between the germline ends. The CDR3 totals 13 residues. The germline V gene has CDR1 LGHNA and CDR2 YSLEER. CDR3 sequence: CASRKAINTEAFF. The CDR3 DNA follows: TGCGCCAGCCGGAAAGCGATTAACACTGAAGCTTTCTTT.